This T cell receptor beta chain was sequenced for a study of shared clonotypes between healthy human individuals. Across the whole study: Those who served as donors were a couple of women and three men between the ages of 18 and 49. General study findings and limits: Owing to a small donor count, the genetic and exposure-history diversity represented was limited. The sharing of about 5% of naive CD4 clonotypes was seen across several donors.

In regard to this clone: Its matching antigen is unknown.

The germline V gene has CDR1 PRHDT and CDR2 FYEKMQ (reference sequence). This CDR3 region has 16 residues. With V trimmed by 6 bases and J by 1 base, 7 bases remained unmatched. The naive CD8 subset, CD45RO-negative cells positively selected for CCR7, excluded terminally differentiated effector memory CD45RA+ cells. Sorted-subset replicate PCRs used 200 to 250 ng DNA, approximately 30,000 T cell genomes. The protocol was immunoSEQ multiplex PCR, while the TCRdb copy is restricted to in-frame clones and leaves out a portion. The top ten hold approximately 0.11% of the sample, which has around 600,000 clones, roughly 96% seen once.

Sequencing was done on a sample of naive CD8+ T cells sorted from blood. The chain is built from TRBV13 and TRBJ1-2; 11 bases are shared with TRBD1. This sequence was found in a woman in her thirties in good health. CDR3 DNA sequence: TGTGCCAGCAGTAGCGGACAGGGGGCTGATAACTATGGCTACACCTTC. Residues: CASSSGQGADNYGYTF.